The clone carrying this T cell receptor beta chain was observed many times. Antigen specificity is unknown. RNA transcripts yielded amplified TCR beta CDR3 regions. TCR CDR3 regions were first amplified by RT-PCR with HTBI primers. One entry per CDR3 protein, called by TCRdb with MiXCR from the multiplex PCR reads. The profile shows 500,000 to 650,000 distinct CDR3 sequences, about 45% of them singletons. This specimen belongs to a study of T cells in Graves' hyperthyroidism and ophthalmopathy. Broader study findings: A 13 V-J model separated ophthalmopathy from stable hyperthyroidism.

The CDR3 spans 14 residues. Germline CDR1 and CDR2: MGHRA and YSYEKL. The J segment lost 9 bases and the V segment lost 5 bases, leaving 7 bases of the junction unmatched. The specimen was peripheral blood or thyroid tissue (not recorded which). This receptor was identified in an adult woman with Graves' disease, either hyperthyroidism or ophthalmopathy (not recorded which). This chain links TRBV4-1 with TRBJ1-6, with 7 positions matching TRBD1. CDR3 in DNA: TGCGCCAGCAGCGAACAGGGGCTAGGTTCACCCCTCCACTTT. This codes for CASSEQGLGSPLHF.